This T cell receptor beta chain is drawn from a study of cytomegalovirus exposure and HLA in healthy donors. Notes on the study in general: Solely CMV serostatus was available to characterize immune exposure. Most likely, a cluster of highly shared sequence variants arose as a sequencing artifact.

Germline lookup yields CDR1 MNHEY and CDR2 SMNVEV (reference sequence). The CDR3 loop spans 15 amino acids. V lost 2 bases, J lost 7 bases, and 2 bases stayed unmatched. This clone is a singleton in its sample. Its specificity is not known. The PCR used 60 Vbeta and 13 Jbeta primers. Sequenced by immunoSEQ multiplex PCR; TCRdb stores in-frame clones only, minus some. The sample holds under 100,000 clones, roughly 58% seen once. The chain combines TRBV27 with TRBJ2-1; TRBD2 agrees at 13 bases. The sequence was obtained from a woman aged 25 to 39 in good health and CMV-seropositive. The sequencing input was PBMCs. CDR3 residues: CASSLGTSGENEQFF. As DNA, the CDR3 is TGTGCCAGCAGTTTAGGGACTAGCGGGGAAAATGAGCAGTTCTTC.